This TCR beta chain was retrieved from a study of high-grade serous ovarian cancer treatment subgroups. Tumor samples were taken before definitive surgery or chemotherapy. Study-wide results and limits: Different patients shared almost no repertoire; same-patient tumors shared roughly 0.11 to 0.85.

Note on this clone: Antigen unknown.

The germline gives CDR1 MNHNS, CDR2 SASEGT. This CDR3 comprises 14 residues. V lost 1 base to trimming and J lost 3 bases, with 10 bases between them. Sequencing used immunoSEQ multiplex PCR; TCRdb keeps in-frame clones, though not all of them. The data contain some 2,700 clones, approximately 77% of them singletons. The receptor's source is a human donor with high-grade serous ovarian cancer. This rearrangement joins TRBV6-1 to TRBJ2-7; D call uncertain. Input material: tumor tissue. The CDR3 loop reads CASSEEKGIYEQYF. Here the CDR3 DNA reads TGTGCCAGCAGTGAAGAAAAAGGGATCTACGAGCAGTACTTC.